One sample yielded the 10 T cell receptor beta chains listed below, sequenced in a study of shared clonotypes between healthy human individuals. The repertoire was sequenced with immunoSEQ multiplex PCR; TCRdb's copy has only in-frame clones and lacks some. Of about 1.1 million clones listed, approximately 77% are singletons. The sequenced sample was memory CD4+ T cells from PBMCs. The subset here: CD45RA-negative fraction. The receptors here all came from a man between 18 and 29 years old in good health. Some clones in this sample may be carry-over from other donors' samples.

The chain recombines TRBV7-8 with TRBJ2-7; 10 positions agree with TRBD2. The germline CDR1 and CDR2 sequences are SGHVS and FQNEAQ. The CDR3 consists of 18 residues. Trimming at V came to 4 bases and at J to 5 bases, leaving 17 bases not matched to a gene. CDR3 loop: CASSSKTIAGGISHEQYF. The CDR3 DNA reads as TGTGCCAGCAGCTCAAAAACCATAGCGGGAGGAATATCTCACGAGCAGTACTTC.

In nucleotides, the CDR3 is TGCGCGTGGACAGGGGCCTACGAGCAGTACTTC. Its translation: CAWTGAYEQYF. The genes are TRBV10-1 and TRBJ2-7, with TRBD1 matching over 9 bases. The CDR3 is 11 amino acids. CDR1 WNHNN and CDR2 SYGVQD come from the germline V gene (reference sequence).

The gene calls are TRBV28 and TRBJ1-2; D unresolved. Germline CDR1 and CDR2: MDHEN and SYDVKM. The CDR3 length is 12 residues. V was shortened by 7 bases and J by 7 bases, with 13 bases between the two germline ends. The CDR3 protein is CASNTALGGYTF. In DNA form, the CDR3 reads TGTGCCAGCAACACAGCTCTTGGTGGCTACACCTTC.

The chain joins TRBV7-9 to TRBJ2-1; D is ambiguous. V lost 2 bases to trimming and J lost 8 bases, with 7 bases between them. Germline lookup yields CDR1 SEHNR and CDR2 FQNEAQ (reference sequence). The CDR3 length is 12 residues. The CDR3 DNA follows: TGTGCCAGCAGCTTAATGGGGTATGAGCAGTTCTTC. Translating gives CASSLMGYEQFF.

The rearrangement uses TRBV7-2 and TRBJ2-7; a possible D gene is TRBD2 (6 bases). CDR1 and CDR2 (germline): SGHTA, FQGNSA. The CDR3 extends over 15 amino acids. V was cut by 2 bases and J by 3 bases, with 14 bases left in between. The CDR3 reads CASSLISDGGYEQYF. CDR3 bases: TGTGCCAGCAGCTTAATCTCGGACGGGGGCTACGAGCAGTACTTC.

The chain carries TRBV6-5 and TRBJ1-3; unclear D gene. The germline V gene encodes CDR1 MNHEY and CDR2 SVGAGI. This CDR3 is 14 amino acids long. V was clipped by 6 bases and J by 8 bases, with 17 bases between them. This chain's CDR3 is CASRSLSGPYTIYF. CDR3 sequence (DNA): TGTGCCAGCAGGTCATTGTCTGGACCGTACACCATATATTTT.

The V gene is TRBV4-1, the J gene TRBJ2-7; the match to TRBD2 covers 9 bases. From germline, CDR1 is MGHRA and CDR2 YSYEKL. The ends lost 4 bases at V and 4 bases at J; junction bases unmatched: 2. CDR3 length: 13 residues. In nucleotides, the CDR3 is TGCGCCAGCAGCCCTAGCGGGATTTACGAGCAGTACTTC. It yields the protein CASSPSGIYEQYF.

V usage is TRBV29-1 and J usage is TRBJ2-5; D is unclear. The CDR3 extends over 10 amino acids. Per germline, CDR1 SQVTM and CDR2 ANQGSEA. V lost 5 bases and J 7 bases, leaving 8 bases between the germline ends. CDR3: CSVREVTQYF. CDR3 nucleotide sequence: TGCAGCGTTCGTGAGGTGACCCAGTACTTC.

The gene calls are TRBV6-1 and TRBJ1-4; a weak D match, TRBD1 (5 bases). The CDR3 extends over 13 amino acids. V was shortened by 3 bases and J by 7 bases, with 9 bases between the two germline ends. Looked up from germline, CDR1 is MNHNS and CDR2 is SASEGT. In nucleotides, the CDR3 is TGTGCCAGCAGTGAGCGGGGGATTGAAAAACTGTTTTTT. It codes for CASSERGIEKLFF.

The chain joins TRBV28 to TRBJ1-5; TRBD1 agrees at 11 bases. V trimming: 5 bases; J trimming: 4 bases; junction bases outside the gene matches: 4. In germline, CDR1 is MDHEN, CDR2 SYDVKM. The CDR3 runs 15 residues. CDR3 region: CASSRWDRGNQPQHF. The CDR3 region has the DNA TGTGCCAGCAGTCGTTGGGACAGGGGGAATCAGCCCCAGCATTTT.